The 9 T cell receptor beta chains below come from one sample, sequenced in a study of blood T cells in healthy people across ages. Combining a sample-barcoded 5' primer with a J-beta primer mix, a second PCR ran for about 6 to 12 cycles. TCRdb analysed the 5' RACE reads with MiXCR anew, one entry per CDR3 protein. Among roughly 500,000 distinct CDR3 sequences listed, 27% were seen once. Sequencing input: blood. The receptors were gathered from a woman aged 65 to 85 in good health.

This clonotype showed up just a few times. V and J are TRBV5-1 and TRBJ2-5, with 9 bases matching TRBD2. Germline CDR1 is SGHRS and CDR2 is YFSETQ. The J segment lost 4 bases and the V segment lost 2 bases, leaving 9 bases of the junction unmatched. The CDR3 has 16 residues. This CDR3 is CASSFVAGGRGETQYF. The CDR3 nucleotides read TGCGCCAGCAGCTTCGTGGCGGGGGGGCGTGGAGAGACCCAGTACTTC.

This clonotype turned up a few times. The J gene is TRBJ1-6, the V gene TRBV6-2 or TRBV6-3; no clear D gene. V gave up 0 bases and J gave up 9 bases, with 9 bases separating them. Germline V gene data show CDR1 as MNHEY and CDR2 as SVGEGT. This CDR3 is built from 14 residues. This CDR3 reads CASSYSKVGSPLHF. Written as DNA, the CDR3 is TGTGCCAGCAGTTACTCAAAGGTGGGTTCACCCCTCCACTTT.

This chain uses TRBV3-1 with TRBJ1-5; D gene unclear. Germline CDR1 LGHDT, CDR2 YNNKEL (reference sequence). The CDR3 spans 13 residues. Trimming removed 0 bases from V and 7 bases from J, with 7 bases in between. The DNA of the CDR3 is TGTGCCAGCAGCCAAGATTTAATGCAGCCCCAGCATTTT. Translated, it gives CASSQDLMQPQHF.

The chain carries TRBV9 and TRBJ1-2; no clear D. This CDR3 has 17 amino acids. The V and J ends lost 2 bases and 0 bases respectively, with 17 bases between them. The germline V gene has CDR1 SGDLS and CDR2 YYNGEE. CDR3 residues: CASSVIGPHSANYGYTF. The CDR3, as DNA: TGTGCCAGCAGCGTTATAGGGCCCCATTCGGCTAACTATGGCTACACCTTC.

The chain carries TRBV21-1 and TRBJ2-4; the table's D gene call, TRBD1, was not cross checked with the DNA. TRBV21-1 is flagged as a pseudogene. This CDR3 comprises 16 residues. The CDR3 DNA reads TGTGCCAGCAGCAAAGTGGACAGTCAAGCCAAAAACATTCAGTACTTC. Translated, it gives CASSKVDSQAKNIQYF.

The table lists this clonotype with a few counts. The genes are TRBV7-9 and TRBJ2-1; unclear D gene. Germline V gene lookup returns CDR1 SEHNR and CDR2 FQNEAQ (reference sequence). CDR3 length: 15 residues. V was pared by 3 bases and J by 5 bases, with 14 bases between. CDR3 coding DNA: TGTGCCAGCAGCTTTGGCGATTGGGTCCACAATGAGCAGTTCTTC. It translates to CASSFGDWVHNEQFF.

This clonotype was seen ten or more times. The chain uses TRBV7-2 and TRBJ2-5; 7 bases line up with TRBD1. V shed 6 bases, J shed 4 bases, and the junction held 5 bases outside the gene matches. In germline, CDR1 is SGHTA, CDR2 FQGNSA. The CDR3 covers 13 residues. CDR3 protein: CASSTNRGETQYF. CDR3 in DNA: TGTGCCAGCAGTACCAACAGGGGAGAGACCCAGTACTTC.

With respect to this clonotype: Mismatch with germline at one junction end may stem from a read error. The chain carries TRBV19 and TRBJ1-1; 7 bases map to TRBD1. This CDR3 is built from 16 residues. Germline CDR1 reads LNHDA; CDR2 reads SQIVND (reference sequence). This chain's CDR3 is CVSSHTQGVMNTEAFF. CDR3 bases: TGTGTCAGTAGTCATACCCAGGGGGTGATGAACACTGAAGCTTTCTTT.

The chain recombines TRBV11-2 with TRBJ2-7; D may be TRBD2 (6 bases). The CDR3 consists of 15 residues. V lost 1 base and J lost 2, with 12 bases in between. Germline-derived CDR1 and CDR2 are SGHAT and FQNNGV. The CDR3 DNA follows: TGTGCCAGCAGCTTAGCGGCGGGGATAACCTACGAGCAGTACTTC. It is translated as CASSLAAGITYEQYF. Filled out from reference TRBV11-2 and TRBJ2-7, the complete variable domain reads EAGVAQSPRYKIIEKRQSVAFWCNPISGHATLYWYQQILGQGPKLLIQFQNNGVVDDSQLPKDRFSAERLKGVDSTLKIQPAKLEDSAVYLCASSLAAGITYEQYFGPGTRLTVT.